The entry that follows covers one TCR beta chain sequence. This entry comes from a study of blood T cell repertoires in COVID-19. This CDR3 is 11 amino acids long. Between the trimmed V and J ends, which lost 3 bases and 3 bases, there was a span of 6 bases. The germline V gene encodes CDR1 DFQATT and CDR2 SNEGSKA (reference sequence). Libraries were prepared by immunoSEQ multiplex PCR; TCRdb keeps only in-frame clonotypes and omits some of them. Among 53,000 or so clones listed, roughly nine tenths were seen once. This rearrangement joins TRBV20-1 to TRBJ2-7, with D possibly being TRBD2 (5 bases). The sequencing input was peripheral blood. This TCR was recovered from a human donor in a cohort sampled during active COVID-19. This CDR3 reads CSASRDYEQYV. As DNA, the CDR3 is TGCAGTGCTAGCCGGGACTACGAGCAGTACGTC.